This TCR beta chain was sequenced in a study of T-cell reconstitution after alpha-beta-depleted transplantation in children. Concerning this clonotype: Its antigen is unidentified.

Unique molecular identifiers featured in how the TCRbeta library was prepared. TCRdb re-called the PCR reads with MiXCR, one entry per CDR3 protein. The sample holds fewer than 250,000 distinct CDR3 sequences, 17% seen once. V lost 5 bases and J lost 5, with 16 bases in between. Germline CDR1 and CDR2: SGHTA and FQGNSA. This CDR3 is built from 14 residues. Study results and limitations: Reportedly, only several hundred clones from non-depleted graft cells drove alpha-beta T-cell counts at about two months. A year had passed since transplant, and T-cell counts and diversity by then came mostly from newly produced T cells. Some patients' high day-60 TCRbeta diversity was attributed to recipient cells surviving conditioning.

The chain recombines TRBV7-2 with TRBJ2-7, with D perhaps matching TRBD1 or TRBD2 (7 bases each). The sequence was obtained from a male patient aged 2 to 10 who had a stem cell transplant for acute lymphoblastic leukemia, so the T cells may come from the graft donor. The material sequenced was PBMCs, mostly from graft donor cells, taken 360 days after TCRalphabeta/CD19-depleted stem cell transplant. The CDR3: CASSRGGGGHEQYF. DNA for the CDR3: TGTGCCAGCAGCAGGGGGGGAGGGGGCCACGAGCAGTACTTC.